The sequence of this T cell receptor (beta chain) was determined in a study of blood T cell repertoires in COVID-19. Background on the study: T cells, B-cell-depleted T cells, or PBMCs supplied cDNA or gDNA.

V lost 4 bases to trimming and J lost 8 bases, with 11 bases between them. The CDR3 contains 12 residues. CDR1 MNHNS and CDR2 SASEGT come from the germline V gene. A Seattle source enrolled patients during active infection and followed them longitudinally. In the authors' workflow: Amplified reference gene primers provided the basis for estimating nucleated cell counts. Using immunoSEQ multiplex PCR, the repertoire was profiled, and TCRdb retains in-frame clones only, with some absent. V and J calls and clone size are given by that table; D and trimming were obtained from the DNA. The sample has about 95,000 clones, roughly four fifths seen once. This clone was found once.

The sequencing sample was made of peripheral blood. The V and J genes are TRBV6-1 and TRBJ1-2; no definite D call. This TCR came from a man older than 75 with COVID-19, enrolled during active disease. Here the CDR3 DNA reads TGTGCCAGCAGTGTAGCCGGGAGCGGCTACACCTTC. Residues: CASSVAGSGYTF.